This T cell receptor (beta chain) stems from a study of Ad26.COV2.S vaccination and SARS-CoV-2 variants. Findings of the study overall: In vaccinated individuals, spike-specific CD8+ and CD4+ T cell responses reportedly displayed substantial breadth. Spike-specific TCR breadth was greater after Ad26.COV2.S than placebo.

Specified treatment: 15 to 20 received Ad26.COV2.S at low or high dose, single or two shots; 5 received placebo; per-sample allocation not given. The study sampled participants on day 63 after the first vaccine or placebo injection. Wuhan-strain SARS-CoV-2 spike was expressed by the Ad26 vector that made up the vaccine. Using immunoSEQ multiplex PCR, the repertoire was profiled, and TCRdb retains in-frame clones only, with some absent. Among over 250,000 clones listed, around 87% were seen once. Note on this clone: Its antigen is undetermined.

Per the germline V gene, CDR1 is SGHRS and CDR2 is YFSETQ. The V end was cut by 4 bases, the J end by 3 bases, with 10 bases between. The CDR3 has 14 residues. The TCR sequence derives from a person between 18 and 60 years old who received the Ad26.COV2.S COVID-19 vaccine or a placebo. The chain couples TRBV5-1 to TRBJ2-2; the D is unclear. The material sequenced was peripheral blood, taken in a trial of Ad26.COV2.S vaccine versus placebo. The CDR3 reads CASSPSGDTGELFF. The CDR3 coding sequence is TGCGCCAGCAGCCCCTCTGGGGACACCGGGGAGCTGTTTTTT. Full variable domain (rest looked up from reference TRBV5-1 and TRBJ2-2): KAGVTQTPRYLIKTRGQQVTLSCSPISGHRSVSWYQQTPGQGLQFLFEYFSETQRNKGNFPGRFSGRQFSNSRSEMNVSTLELGDSALYLCASSPSGDTGELFFGEGSRLTVL.